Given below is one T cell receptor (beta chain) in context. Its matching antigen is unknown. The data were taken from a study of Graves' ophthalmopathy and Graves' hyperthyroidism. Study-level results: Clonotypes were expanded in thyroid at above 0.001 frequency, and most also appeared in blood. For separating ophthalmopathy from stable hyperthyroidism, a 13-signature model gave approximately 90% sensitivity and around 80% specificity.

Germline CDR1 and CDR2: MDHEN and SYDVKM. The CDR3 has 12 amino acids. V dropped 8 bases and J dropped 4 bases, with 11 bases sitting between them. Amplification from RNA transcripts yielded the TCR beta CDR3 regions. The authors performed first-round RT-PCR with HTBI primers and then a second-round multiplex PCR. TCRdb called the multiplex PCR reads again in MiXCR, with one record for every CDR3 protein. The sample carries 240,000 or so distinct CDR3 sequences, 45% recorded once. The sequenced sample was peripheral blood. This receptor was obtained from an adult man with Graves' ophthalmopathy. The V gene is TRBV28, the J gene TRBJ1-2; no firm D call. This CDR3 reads CASSSESYGYTF. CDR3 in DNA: TGTGCCAGCTCCTCTGAGTCCTATGGCTACACCTTC.